This T cell receptor beta chain was recorded in a study of CD8 T cells in ankylosing spondylitis. Losses at the gene ends were 1 base for V and 0 bases for J; bases not matched to a gene: 0. From germline, CDR1 is DFQATT and CDR2 SNEGSKA (reference sequence). This CDR3 region has 13 residues. This clonotype came up many times. One entry per CDR3 protein results from TCRdb running MiXCR on the 5' RACE reads. Of 200,000 to 300,000 distinct CDR3 sequences listed, 8% to 9.5% were seen once; the top ten hold almost 7%. This TCR was sampled from a male donor with ankylosing spondylitis or in good health (not recorded which). V usage is TRBV20-1 and J usage is TRBJ2-7; 7 bases are a match to TRBD2. The source material was blood, either unsorted or a sorted T cell fraction (not recorded which). The CDR3 loop is CSARAGGSYEQYF. As DNA, the CDR3 is TGCAGTGCTAGAGCGGGGGGCTCCTACGAGCAGTACTTC.